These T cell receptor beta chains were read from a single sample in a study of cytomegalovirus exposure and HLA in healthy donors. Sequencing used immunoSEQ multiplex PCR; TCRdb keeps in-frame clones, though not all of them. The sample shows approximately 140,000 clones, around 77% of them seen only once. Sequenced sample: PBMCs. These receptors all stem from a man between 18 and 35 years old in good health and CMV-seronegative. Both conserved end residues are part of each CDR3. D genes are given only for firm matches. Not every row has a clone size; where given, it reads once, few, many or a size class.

TGTGCCAGCAGCTGGGGGCAGGGGGATCCAAACTATGGCTACACCTTC	CASSWGQGDPNYGYTF	.	TRBJ1-2	16	TRBV5-4	TRBD1
TGTGCCAGCATGTCATTAGGGGGTCGGAATGAGCAGTTCTTC	CASMSLGGRNEQFF	.	TRBJ2-1	14	TRBV7-9	.
TGTGCCAGCAGCCCACCTTTCCAGGGGGCGTGGGGCTACACCTTC	CASSPPFQGAWGYTF	.	TRBJ1-2	15	TRBV11-1	TRBD1
TGTGCCAGCAGCCCGGGACAGAACTATGGCTACACCTTC	CASSPGQNYGYTF	.	TRBJ1-2	13	TRBV7-9	TRBD1
TGTGCCAGCAGTGAACCTAGCGGGGGGGTAAATGAGCAGTTCTTC	CASSEPSGGVNEQFF	.	TRBJ2-1	15	TRBV25-1	TRBD2
TGTGCCAGCAGCCTAGACGACAGGGTCAGCTCCTACGAGCAGTACTTC	CASSLDDRVSSYEQYF	.	TRBJ2-7	16	TRBV7-2	TRBD1
TGTGCCAGTTGGCAGGGGTACAATCAGCCCCAGCATTTT	CASWQGYNQPQHF	.	TRBJ1-5	13	TRBV6-6	.
TGCGCCAGCAGACAGGGGGCCGGAGAAAAACTGTTTTTT	CASRQGAGEKLFF	.	TRBJ1-4	13	TRBV5-1	TRBD1
TGTGCCAGCAGCTTGGAGGACAGGGTGAACACTGAAGCTTTCTTT	CASSLEDRVNTEAFF	.	TRBJ1-1	15	TRBV5-8	TRBD1
TGTGCCAGCAGCCCCCGACAGGGGATTAATGAAAAACTGTTTTTT	CASSPRQGINEKLFF	.	TRBJ1-4	15	TRBV7-2	TRBD1
TGTGCCAGCAGCGGCCTCTGGACGGGACACAAGAACACCGGGGAGCTGTTTTTT	CASSGLWTGHKNTGELFF	once	TRBJ2-2	18	TRBV7-9	.
TGCGCCAGCAGCCTGCGACAGGGGCTAAATCAGCCCCAGCATTTT	CASSLRQGLNQPQHF	.	TRBJ1-5	15	TRBV4-3	TRBD1
TGTGCCAGCAGCGTCCTAGCGGGGGGGCAGGGTGAGCAGTTCTTC	CASSVLAGGQGEQFF	.	TRBJ2-1	15	TRBV7-3	TRBD2
TGTGCCAGCAGCTCCGGGACAGGGCTCGGGTTTACTGAAGCTTTCTTT	CASSSGTGLGFTEAFF	few	TRBJ1-1	16	TRBV5-4	TRBD1
TGTGCCAGCAGCTTAGGGAGAGTTGGTAATTCACCCCTCCACTTT	CASSLGRVGNSPLHF	.	TRBJ1-6	15	TRBV7-2	.
TGTGCCAGCAGCTTAGGTCCCGAGGATCAGCCCCAGCATTTT	CASSLGPEDQPQHF	.	TRBJ1-5	14	TRBV7-8	.
TGTGCCAGCAGCTTAAATGGCGGGGAGCGAGAGACCCAGTACTTC	CASSLNGGERETQYF	.	TRBJ2-5	15	TRBV7-3	.
TGTGCCAGCAGCCCCGGGCGACGGGGGGCTATCGAAAACATTCAGTACTTC	CASSPGRRGAIENIQYF	.	TRBJ2-4	17	TRBV7-2	.
TGTGCCAGCTCACCACTAAGAACGGCGGAGAGCTATGGCTACACCTTC	CASSPLRTAESYGYTF	.	TRBJ1-2	16	TRBV18	.
TGTGCCAGCAGCTTTGGCCCGACAGGCTATGGCTACACCTTC	CASSFGPTGYGYTF	.	TRBJ1-2	14	TRBV7-2	.
TGTGCCAGCAGTTTGGTCGGGGTCCGGAATCAGCCCCAGCATTTT	CASSLVGVRNQPQHF	few	TRBJ1-5	15	TRBV2	.
TGTGCCAGTAGTATACGGGGTCTGGGCAGCTCTCACTATGGCTACACCTTC	CASSIRGLGSSHYGYTF	once	TRBJ1-2	17	TRBV19	.
TGTGCCATCAGTGATACAGGAAAGAATTCACCCCTCCACTTT	CAISDTGKNSPLHF	.	TRBJ1-6	14	TRBV10-3	.
TGTGCCAGTAGTAACTCAGGGGGCGTTGGCTACACCTTC	CASSNSGGVGYTF	.	TRBJ1-2	13	TRBV19	TRBD1
TGTGCCAGCAGCTTAGGGCGGGACGAGCAGTACTTC	CASSLGRDEQYF	once	TRBJ2-7	12	TRBV7-9	.
TGTGCCAGCAGCCAAGTTAGCGGAAGTACGTACGAGCAGTACTTC	CASSQVSGSTYEQYF	.	TRBJ2-7	15	TRBV4-2	.
TGTGCCAGCGGGACAGGGAGCAATCAGCCCCAGCATTTT	CASGTGSNQPQHF	.	TRBJ1-5	13	TRBV6-5	TRBD1
TGTGCCAGCTGTAGCGGGGGGAGCGCCTACGAGCAGTACTTC	CASCSGGSAYEQYF	.	TRBJ2-7	14	TRBV2	TRBD2
TGTGCCAGCTCACCTAAAGCAGGGTATGGCTACACCTTC	CASSPKAGYGYTF	.	TRBJ1-2	13	TRBV18	.
TGTGCCGGGGGCGGGTTGTTTGGCTACACCTTC	CAGGGLFGYTF	once	TRBJ1-2	11	TRBV28	.
TGCAGTGCTCACTACAATGAGCAGTTCTTC	CSAHYNEQFF	.	TRBJ2-1	10	TRBV20-1	.
TGTGCCAGCAGACACGGGACAGGGGACACTGAAGCTTTCTTT	CASRHGTGDTEAFF	few	TRBJ1-1	14	TRBV6-5	TRBD1
TGTGCCAGCAGCGTAGCTACGGGCAGGGCGGGATTAAATTCACCCCTCCACTTT	CASSVATGRAGLNSPLHF	.	TRBJ1-6	18	TRBV9	.
TGTGCCAGCAGGGACAGTCATACGCAGTATTTT	CASRDSHTQYF	.	TRBJ2-3	11	TRBV6-5	.
TGTGCCAGCAGCTTGGCCTCCAGGGGTTACGAGCAGTACTTC	CASSLASRGYEQYF	.	TRBJ2-7	14	TRBV5-8	.